The 23 T cell receptor beta chains presented below share a single source sample, sequenced in a study of identical twins. TCRdb independently ran MiXCR on the 5' RACE reads; one entry per CDR3 protein. Here the sample spans 1.5 million or so distinct CDR3 sequences, about 32% being singletons. Sequencing was performed on cord blood. The source of these receptors is a newborn girl in good health.

This clonotype was seen more than once but under ten times. This sequence joins TRBV10-3 and TRBJ1-1, with 7 nucleotides matching TRBD1. CDR1 ENHRY and CDR2 SYGVKD come from the germline V gene. The CDR3 has 14 residues. V lost 4 bases and J lost 2; bases outside the gene matches: 4. CDR3: CAISGQGSNTEAFF. CDR3 DNA: TGTGCCATCAGTGGACAGGGAAGTAACACTGAAGCTTTCTTT.

This chain connects TRBV25-1 to TRBJ1-1; D is perhaps TRBD1 (6 bases). V lost 7 bases, J lost 4 bases, and 13 bases lay in between. The CDR3 consists of 13 residues. The germline gives CDR1 MGHDK, CDR2 SYGVNS. The CDR3 DNA sequence: TGTGCCAGCAACCCAGGGGTAAGCACTGAAGCTTTCTTT. Amino acids: CASNPGVSTEAFF.

The chain is built from TRBV5-5 and TRBJ1-1; D is unresolved. V was shortened by 1 base and J by 5 bases, with 9 bases between the two germline ends. The CDR3 spans 13 residues. Per germline, CDR1 SGHKS and CDR2 YYEKEE (reference sequence). CDR3 sequence reads: CASSLRGKTEAFF. The CDR3 coding sequence is TGTGCCAGCAGCTTGCGGGGAAAGACTGAAGCTTTCTTT.

This clonotype was found a few times. V is TRBV2 and J is TRBJ1-2; D gene uncertain. The CDR3 covers 15 residues. Germline assignment: CDR1 SNHLY and CDR2 FYNNEI. The V gene lost 0 bases and the J gene lost 4 bases, with 12 bases spanning the gap. The CDR3 is CASSEALMASYGYTF. CDR3 sequence (DNA): TGTGCCAGCAGTGAAGCGCTTATGGCATCCTATGGCTACACCTTC.

This clonotype was seen a few times. The V call is TRBV4-2, the J call TRBJ2-6, with TRBD2 matching over 7 bases. J lost 2 bases, V lost 1 base, and 2 bases had no gene match. Per germline, CDR1 LGHNA and CDR2 YNFKEQ. This CDR3 is built from 16 residues. CDR3 region: CASSQAGGPGANVLTF. The CDR3, as DNA: TGTGCCAGCAGCCAAGCGGGGGGTCCTGGGGCCAACGTCCTGACTTTC.

This sequence joins TRBV5-8 and TRBJ2-2; TRBD2 matches 11 bases. This CDR3 has 15 amino acids. The V and J ends lost 6 bases and 5 bases, in that order; junction bases with no gene match: 6. Per the germline V gene, CDR1 is SGHTS and CDR2 is YDEGEE. The CDR3 coding sequence is TGTGCCAGCAAGCTCCGACTAGCGGGAACCGGGGAGCTGTTTTTT. Its translation is CASKLRLAGTGELFF.

Note on this clonotype: A read error may be the cause here, since a much bigger clone is one base away. The genes are TRBV5-1 and TRBJ2-4; D is ambiguous. The CDR3 extends over 15 amino acids. Germline values: CDR1 SGHRS, CDR2 YFSETQ. As DNA, the CDR3 is TGCGCCGGCAGCTTGGATTCCAGTTTTATAAACATTCAGTACTTC. It specifies CAGSLDSSFINIQYF.

This sequence joins TRBV3-1 and TRBJ1-1, with D perhaps TRBD1 (5 bases). V was pared by 1 base and J by 1 base, with 10 bases between. Germline V gene lookup returns CDR1 LGHDT and CDR2 YNNKEL (reference sequence). The CDR3 sequence is 15 residues long. The DNA for the CDR3 is TGTGCCAGCAGCCAAGGGACAAGGGGGAACACTGAAGCTTTCTTT. As protein: CASSQGTRGNTEAFF.

This clonotype showed up just a few times. The chain has TRBV12-3 or TRBV12-4 and TRBJ2-5, with D perhaps matching TRBD1 (5 bases). CDR3 length equals 12 residues. Trimming took off 6 bases at V and 7 bases at J, with 12 bases between the two ends. The CDR3 sequence: CASSLKGSTQYF. As DNA, the CDR3 is TGTGCCAGCAGCTTAAAGGGGTCGACCCAGTACTTC.

This clonotype was seen a handful of times. Germline is not matched at one junction end, which may reflect a read error. The chain uses TRBV20-1 and TRBJ2-1; 12 positions match TRBD2. The CDR3 contains 18 residues. Germline V CDR1 and CDR2: DFQATT, SNEGSKA (reference sequence). The CDR3 DNA reads as TGTAGTGCTAGACTCCTAGCGGGAGGGCTCCTCTCCTACAATGAGCAGTTCTTC. This gives the protein CSARLLAGGLLSYNEQFF.

The sample holds one count of this clonotype. V and J are TRBV27 and TRBJ2-1; no clear D gene. The CDR3 spans 11 residues. The V end lost 3 bases, the J end lost 12 bases, and 9 bases lay between the germline ends. CDR1 and CDR2 (germline): MNHEY, SMNVEV (reference sequence). DNA of the CDR3: TGTGCCAGCAGTTTGGGCTATGGGCAGTTCTTC. Translation gives CASSLGYGQFF.

This clonotype was counted only a few times. The V gene is TRBV20-1, the J gene TRBJ2-5, with a possible D match to TRBD2 (6 bases). Germline V gene sequence: CDR1 DFQATT, CDR2 SNEGSKA (reference sequence). CDR3 size: 14 residues. Trimming shortened V by 5 bases and J by 3 bases, and 16 bases separated the two germline ends. This chain's CDR3 is CSAAGPGLKETQYF. The CDR3 nucleotides are TGCAGTGCTGCTGGACCGGGACTCAAAGAGACCCAGTACTTC.

This clonotype occurred a few times. The rearrangement links TRBV20-1 to TRBJ1-2, with a weak D call TRBD1 (6 bases). The CDR3 is 11 amino acids. Trimming left V 6 bases short and J 6 bases short, with 11 bases between. The germline gives CDR1 DFQATT, CDR2 SNEGSKA (reference sequence). The CDR3 spells CSAPGVNGYTF. CDR3 DNA sequence: TGCAGTGCCCCAGGGGTGAATGGCTACACCTTC.

The chain joins TRBV20-1 to TRBJ2-3, with TRBD2 identical over 10 bases. V gave up 5 bases and J gave up 3 bases; unmatched junction bases: 8. The CDR3 is 15 amino acids. Germline V gene data show CDR1 as DFQATT and CDR2 as SNEGSKA (reference sequence). The chain's CDR3 is CSAAVSGRGTDTQYF. CDR3 DNA sequence: TGCAGTGCTGCTGTCAGCGGGAGGGGAACAGATACGCAGTATTTT.

The genes are TRBV3-1 and TRBJ1-6, with D possibly matching TRBD1 (5 bases). The ends were cut back, 4 bases at V and 4 bases at J, with 11 bases in the middle. The CDR3 is 15 amino acids. Germline CDR1 LGHDT, CDR2 YNNKEL (reference sequence). The CDR3 protein is CASSLRDVYNSPLHF. CDR3 nucleotides: TGTGCCAGCAGCCTAAGGGACGTTTATAATTCACCCCTCCACTTT.

This clonotype was counted ten times or more. The J gene is TRBJ2-5, the V gene TRBV28; 9 bases line up with TRBD2. The length of the CDR3 is 15 residues. V gave up 8 bases and J gave up 5 bases; unmatched junction bases: 12. CDR1 is MDHEN, CDR2 SYDVKM, per germline. The CDR3 sequence: CASSGLAGVPETQYF. The CDR3 DNA follows: TGTGCCAGCTCTGGATTAGCGGGAGTTCCTGAGACCCAGTACTTC.

The chain uses TRBV20-1 and TRBJ1-1; 8 nucleotides align to TRBD1. V was pared by 3 bases and J by 5 bases, with 5 bases of the junction left unmatched. Germline V gene sequence: CDR1 DFQATT, CDR2 SNEGSKA (reference sequence). CDR3 size: 13 residues. The CDR3: CSASVRGQTEAFF. The CDR3 bases are TGCAGTGCTAGCGTCAGGGGGCAGACTGAAGCTTTCTTT.

J is TRBJ1-5 and V is TRBV2, with D possibly being TRBD1 (6 bases). There are 15 residues in the CDR3. Germline V gives CDR1 SNHLY, CDR2 FYNNEI. Trimming left V 6 bases short and J 2 bases short, with 14 bases between. CDR3 protein: CASRKEGHGNQPQHF. The CDR3 coding sequence is TGTGCCAGCAGGAAGGAGGGACACGGCAATCAGCCCCAGCATTTT.

The J gene is TRBJ1-6, the V gene TRBV5-1; the match to TRBD1 covers 8 bases. The CDR3 runs to 16 residues. Trimming took 1 base from V and 5 from J; bases not matched to a gene: 5. Germline CDR1 reads SGHRS; CDR2 reads YFSETQ. The CDR3 sequence: CASSLNAGGHNSPLHF. CDR3 nucleotides: TGCGCCAGCAGCTTGAATGCAGGGGGCCATAATTCACCCCTCCACTTT. Complete variable domain (other parts from reference TRBV5-1 and TRBJ1-6): KAGVTQTPRYLIKTRGQQVTLSCSPISGHRSVSWYQQTPGQGLQFLFEYFSETQRNKGNFPGRFSGRQFSNSRSEMNVSTLELGDSALYLCASSLNAGGHNSPLHFGNGTRLTVT.

The CDR3 is CASSFRAGGNYGYTF. The CDR3 coding sequence is TGTGCCAGCAGTTTTAGGGCAGGGGGTAACTATGGCTACACCTTC. The V and J genes are TRBV27 and TRBJ1-2; 7 positions match TRBD1. With V trimmed by 3 bases and J by 1 base, 5 bases remained unmatched. Germline CDR1 reads MNHEY; CDR2 reads SMNVEV (reference sequence). The CDR3 loop spans 15 amino acids.

The chain is built from TRBV7-9 and TRBJ2-7, with TRBD2 matching 9 bases. Germline values: CDR1 SEHNR, CDR2 FQNEAQ (reference sequence). J gave up 1 base and V 3 bases, and 13 bases lay outside the gene matches. This CDR3 spans 18 amino acids. The CDR3 here is CASSFRGSATSGSYEQYF. The CDR3 DNA follows: TGTGCCAGCAGCTTTCGGGGCTCCGCGACTAGCGGATCCTACGAGCAGTACTTC.

This clonotype was seen a handful of times. V gene TRBV6-1 combines with J gene TRBJ2-7; D is possibly TRBD1 or TRBD2 (5 bases each). Looked up from germline, CDR1 is MNHNS and CDR2 is SASEGT. CDR3 length: 14 residues. Trimming removed 6 bases at V and 3 bases at J, with 15 bases between. CDR3 sequence (DNA): TGTGCCAGCAGGGTACGGGACGGCAACTACGAGCAGTACTTC. Translating gives CASRVRDGNYEQYF.

The V and J genes are TRBV24-1 and TRBJ2-3; D is unclear. Germline-derived CDR1 and CDR2 are KGHDR and SFDVKD. The CDR3 extends over 17 amino acids. V was clipped by 3 bases and J by 0 bases, with 15 bases between them. The CDR3: CATSDPHTSSSTDTQYF. For the CDR3, the DNA is TGTGCCACCAGTGATCCGCACACTTCTTCTAGCACAGATACGCAGTATTTT.